A selection of T cell receptor beta chains follows, all from one sample in a study of T cells in localized non-small cell lung cancer. Assay used: immunoSEQ multiplex PCR; TCRdb lists only in-frame clones, some missing. The profile shows about 77,000 clones, around 89% of them singletons. This sample comprised peripheral blood, obtained before any cancer treatment. All receptors derive from a woman between 35 and 75 years old with stage I squamous cell lung carcinoma. The CDR3 runs from the conserved cysteine through the conserved F or W. The D gene is left open where the match is weak. Size is omitted from some rows. Given values are once, few, many or a class for expanded clones.

D gene: NA
clone size: once
J gene: TRBJ1-5
V gene: TRBV18
CDR3 DNA: TGTGCCAGCTCACCAGAGACGGAGAATCAGCCCCAGCATTTT
CDR3 protein: CASSPETENQPQHF

D gene: TRBD1
clone size: few
J gene: TRBJ1-2
V gene: TRBV2
CDR3 DNA: TGTGCCAGCAGTGAAGCCGGGACAGGGGGAAGCTATGGCTACACCTTC
CDR3 protein: CASSEAGTGGSYGYTF

D gene: TRBD2
clone size: NA
J gene: TRBJ2-3
V gene: TRBV9
CDR3 DNA: TGTGCCAGCAGCGGTCCTAAGGCGGGACTAGCTGACGGCACAGATACGCAGTATTTT
CDR3 protein: CASSGPKAGLADGTDTQYF

D gene: NA
clone size: NA
J gene: TRBJ1-1
V gene: TRBV6-1
CDR3 DNA: TGTGCCAGCAGTGCAGGCATCCAGGGTAGTCTCTTAGCTGAAGCTTTCTTT
CDR3 protein: CASSAGIQGSLLAEAFF

D gene: TRBD1
clone size: NA
J gene: TRBJ2-7
V gene: TRBV7-9
CDR3 DNA: TGTGCCAGCAGCTTAGGGCCCTCCGGTAAGAGGACAGGTGACTACGAGCAGTACTTC
CDR3 protein: CASSLGPSGKRTGDYEQYF

D gene: NA
clone size: NA
J gene: TRBJ1-5
V gene: TRBV11-2
CDR3 DNA: TGTGCCAGCAGCTTAGATCCGGGGGCTTCGCCCCAGCATTTT
CDR3 protein: CASSLDPGASPQHF

D gene: TRBD1
clone size: NA
J gene: TRBJ1-2
V gene: TRBV18
CDR3 DNA: TGTGCCAGCTCACCACGGGCTTCGGGACAGGGTGGCAACTATGGCTACACCTTC
CDR3 protein: CASSPRASGQGGNYGYTF

D gene: TRBD2
clone size: NA
J gene: TRBJ2-5
V gene: TRBV6-5
CDR3 DNA: TGTGCCAGCAACCCTAGCGGTCGAGAGACCCAGTACTTC
CDR3 protein: CASNPSGRETQYF

D gene: TRBD1
clone size: NA
J gene: TRBJ2-7
V gene: TRBV30
CDR3 DNA: TGTGCCTGGAGTGTCACACCCGGGACAGGAGGCGACGAGCAGTACTTC
CDR3 protein: CAWSVTPGTGGDEQYF

D gene: TRBD1
clone size: NA
J gene: TRBJ1-1
V gene: TRBV29-1
CDR3 DNA: TGCAGCGTTGAAGCCCCCCGGACAGGGAAGAACACTGAAGCTTTCTTT
CDR3 protein: CSVEAPRTGKNTEAFF

D gene: TRBD1
clone size: few
J gene: TRBJ1-1
V gene: TRBV15
CDR3 DNA: TGTGCCACCAGTACCGACAGGGACACTGAAGCTTTCTTT
CDR3 protein: CATSTDRDTEAFF

D gene: TRBD1
clone size: NA
J gene: TRBJ2-1
V gene: TRBV5-4
CDR3 DNA: TGTGCCAGCAGCCTCGGACAGGGGGAGTGGTATGAGCAGTTCTTC
CDR3 protein: CASSLGQGEWYEQFF

D gene: NA
clone size: NA
J gene: TRBJ1-2
V gene: TRBV29-1
CDR3 DNA: TGCAGCGTTGCTGATCCAAGGGACTGGAATGGCTACACCTTC
CDR3 protein: CSVADPRDWNGYTF

D gene: TRBD2
clone size: NA
J gene: TRBJ2-3
V gene: TRBV30
CDR3 DNA: TGTGCCTGGACCTTCTTAGCGGGGGGAGGGACAGATACGCAGTATTTT
CDR3 protein: CAWTFLAGGGTDTQYF

D gene: TRBD1
clone size: NA
J gene: TRBJ2-7
V gene: TRBV13
CDR3 DNA: TGTGCCAGCAGCGTATCGACAGGGTCGGACGAGCAGTACTTC
CDR3 protein: CASSVSTGSDEQYF

D gene: NA
clone size: NA
J gene: TRBJ1-5
V gene: TRBV18
CDR3 DNA: TGTGCCAGCTCACCCCCGGGTGCCCACCAGCCCCAGCATTTT
CDR3 protein: CASSPPGAHQPQHF

D gene: NA
clone size: NA
J gene: TRBJ2-1
V gene: TRBV4-2
CDR3 DNA: TGTGCCAGCAGCCAAGATATGGGACGGGACTCCCAGTTCTTC
CDR3 protein: CASSQDMGRDSQFF

D gene: TRBD2
clone size: NA
J gene: TRBJ2-1
V gene: TRBV5-1
CDR3 DNA: TGCGCCAGCAGCTTGGCGGGACTAGCGGCCCATGAGCAGTTCTTC
CDR3 protein: CASSLAGLAAHEQFF

D gene: TRBD1
clone size: NA
J gene: TRBJ1-2
V gene: TRBV5-4
CDR3 DNA: TGTGCCAGCAGCCCACCATCAGGGGGCTTCAACTATGGCTACACCTTC
CDR3 protein: CASSPPSGGFNYGYTF

D gene: NA
clone size: NA
J gene: TRBJ1-2
V gene: TRBV19
CDR3 DNA: TGTGCCAGTAGCCGAGGTGGAACAGAGGTAAACTATGGCTACACCTTC
CDR3 protein: CASSRGGTEVNYGYTF

D gene: TRBD1
clone size: NA
J gene: TRBJ1-3
V gene: TRBV4-1
CDR3 DNA: TGCGCCAGCAGCTTACAGCCAGGGGGCTTTGTAAACACCATATATTTT
CDR3 protein: CASSLQPGGFVNTIYF

D gene: NA
clone size: NA
J gene: TRBJ1-1
V gene: TRBV19
CDR3 DNA: TGTGCCAGTAGTATGGTCCCTCAAGTAGGGTGGGCTTTCTTT
CDR3 protein: CASSMVPQVGWAFF

D gene: NA
clone size: NA
J gene: TRBJ1-2
V gene: TRBV19
CDR3 DNA: TGTGCCAGTAGTTCCGTTCGACGGTCTAACTATGGCTACACCTTC
CDR3 protein: CASSSVRRSNYGYTF

D gene: TRBD1
clone size: NA
J gene: TRBJ2-7
V gene: TRBV6-1
CDR3 DNA: TGTGCCAGCAGTGAGCCAGGACAGGGTGTCAACGAGCAGTACTTC
CDR3 protein: CASSEPGQGVNEQYF

D gene: NA
clone size: NA
J gene: TRBJ2-7
V gene: TRBV19
CDR3 DNA: TGTGCCAGTAGTATAGGGATAGGACAGTCCTACGAGCAGTACTTC
CDR3 protein: CASSIGIGQSYEQYF

D gene: NA
clone size: NA
J gene: TRBJ1-4
V gene: TRBV27
CDR3 DNA: TGTGCCAGCAGTTTAGGGCGTGGGGGAGACAGAAATGAAAAACTGTTTTTT
CDR3 protein: CASSLGRGGDRNEKLFF

D gene: TRBD2
clone size: once
J gene: TRBJ2-7
V gene: TRBV30
CDR3 DNA: TGTGCCTGGAGCCGCGGGGGATACGAGCAGTACTTC
CDR3 protein: CAWSRGGYEQYF

D gene: NA
clone size: once
J gene: TRBJ2-7
V gene: TRBV29-1
CDR3 DNA: TGCAGCGCTAAAATTGGGACTCTGAGCTCCTACGAGCAGTACTTC
CDR3 protein: CSAKIGTLSSYEQYF

D gene: NA
clone size: NA
J gene: TRBJ2-3
V gene: TRBV5-1
CDR3 DNA: TGCGCCAGCAGCTTGGAATGGGTTTCCCCAGATACGCAGTATTTT
CDR3 protein: CASSLEWVSPDTQYF

D gene: TRBD1
clone size: NA
J gene: TRBJ1-2
V gene: TRBV11-2
CDR3 DNA: TGTGCCAGCAGCCCGCCACAGGGGTCTAACTATGGCTACACCTTC
CDR3 protein: CASSPPQGSNYGYTF

D gene: TRBD1
clone size: NA
J gene: TRBJ2-5
V gene: TRBV2
CDR3 DNA: TGTGCCAGCAGTCCACGGGACAGACAAGAGACCCAGTACTTC
CDR3 protein: CASSPRDRQETQYF

D gene: NA
clone size: NA
J gene: TRBJ2-7
V gene: TRBV5-1
CDR3 DNA: TGCGCCAGCAGCTTGGATGGACTAAATGCCTACGAGCAGTACTTC
CDR3 protein: CASSLDGLNAYEQYF

D gene: NA
clone size: NA
J gene: TRBJ1-5
V gene: TRBV2
CDR3 DNA: TGTGCCAGCAGCGAGGCGGGGGCGGTGAATCAGCCCCAGCATTTT
CDR3 protein: CASSEAGAVNQPQHF

D gene: TRBD1
clone size: NA
J gene: TRBJ2-1
V gene: TRBV9
CDR3 DNA: TGTGCCAGCAGCGTACAGGGACAGACCTACAATGAGCAGTTCTTC
CDR3 protein: CASSVQGQTYNEQFF

D gene: NA
clone size: NA
J gene: TRBJ1-5
V gene: TRBV6-6
CDR3 DNA: TGTGCCAGCAGTAGGACACACAATCAGCCCCAGCATTTT
CDR3 protein: CASSRTHNQPQHF

D gene: TRBD1
clone size: NA
J gene: TRBJ1-2
V gene: TRBV2
CDR3 DNA: TGTGCCAGCACCCCGGGGGGACAGCGGTCTTGGGGCTACACCTTC
CDR3 protein: CASTPGGQRSWGYTF

D gene: NA
clone size: NA
J gene: TRBJ1-1
V gene: TRBV5-6
CDR3 DNA: TGTGCCAGCAGCCGTCCACAGGGATTTAGGAACACTGAAGCTTTCTTT
CDR3 protein: CASSRPQGFRNTEAFF

D gene: NA
clone size: NA
J gene: TRBJ2-5
V gene: TRBV4-1
CDR3 DNA: TGCGCCAGCAGCCAAGATGCGGGACTTCGGACCCAGTACTTC
CDR3 protein: CASSQDAGLRTQYF

D gene: NA
clone size: NA
J gene: TRBJ2-1
V gene: TRBV9
CDR3 DNA: TGTGCCAGCAGCGTCGCTAGTATCTACAATGAGCAGTTCTTC
CDR3 protein: CASSVASIYNEQFF

D gene: NA
clone size: NA
J gene: TRBJ1-2
V gene: TRBV5-1
CDR3 DNA: TGCGCCAGCAGCTTAGGGTGGGGGACGGAGGGCTACACCTTC
CDR3 protein: CASSLGWGTEGYTF

D gene: NA
clone size: NA
J gene: TRBJ1-4
V gene: TRBV7-9
CDR3 DNA: TGTGCCAGCAGCTTATCATTGGCGGATGAAAAACTGTTTTTT
CDR3 protein: CASSLSLADEKLFF

D gene: NA
clone size: few
J gene: TRBJ1-1
V gene: TRBV30
CDR3 DNA: TGTGCCTACAGGCTAGGGGACACTGAAGCTTTCTTT
CDR3 protein: CAYRLGDTEAFF

D gene: NA
clone size: few
J gene: TRBJ2-5
V gene: TRBV6-6
CDR3 DNA: TGTGCCAGCCAGGGGACTCCCCAAGAGACCCAGTACTTC
CDR3 protein: CASQGTPQETQYF

D gene: TRBD2
clone size: NA
J gene: TRBJ2-1
V gene: TRBV10-3
CDR3 DNA: TGTGCCATCAGTTCCGGGACTAGCGGGTACAATGAGCAGTTCTTC
CDR3 protein: CAISSGTSGYNEQFF

D gene: TRBD1
clone size: NA
J gene: TRBJ2-5
V gene: TRBV5-4
CDR3 DNA: TGTGCCAGCAGCTTAACAGGGGGCCGAGAGACCCAGTACTTC
CDR3 protein: CASSLTGGRETQYF

D gene: NA
clone size: NA
J gene: TRBJ1-2
V gene: TRBV19
CDR3 DNA: TGTGCCAGTAGTACCCGGGACCAAGGGGGCTACACCTTC
CDR3 protein: CASSTRDQGGYTF

D gene: NA
clone size: once
J gene: TRBJ1-1
V gene: TRBV11-2
CDR3 DNA: TGTGCCAGCAGCCCGAATGAAGGGTGGAGAACTGAAGCTTTCTTT
CDR3 protein: CASSPNEGWRTEAFF

D gene: NA
clone size: NA
J gene: TRBJ1-6
V gene: TRBV7-9
CDR3 DNA: TGTGCCAGCAGCTTAGGAGAGAATTCACCCCTCCACTTT
CDR3 protein: CASSLGENSPLHF

D gene: TRBD2
clone size: NA
J gene: TRBJ2-5
V gene: TRBV6-5
CDR3 DNA: TGTGCCAGCACGACTATCGGGGGGAACGTAGAGACCCAGTACTTC
CDR3 protein: CASTTIGGNVETQYF

D gene: NA
clone size: NA
J gene: TRBJ1-3
V gene: TRBV6-5
CDR3 DNA: TGTGCCAGCAGCCAGGTAAAGGAGGCGGAAAACACCATATATTTT
CDR3 protein: CASSQVKEAENTIYF

D gene: NA
clone size: NA
J gene: TRBJ2-1
V gene: TRBV6-5
CDR3 DNA: TGTGCCAGCAGTTACGGGGGACACGGGCGCAATGAGCAGTTCTTC
CDR3 protein: CASSYGGHGRNEQFF

D gene: NA
clone size: NA
J gene: TRBJ1-1
V gene: TRBV6-5
CDR3 DNA: TGTGCCAGCAGGTCCGTCGATTACACTGAAGCTTTCTTT
CDR3 protein: CASRSVDYTEAFF

D gene: TRBD2
clone size: NA
J gene: TRBJ2-3
V gene: TRBV7-7
CDR3 DNA: TGTGCTAGCAGCCAAATCAGCGGGGGGGCTTCAGATACGCAGTATTTT
CDR3 protein: CASSQISGGASDTQYF

D gene: NA
clone size: NA
J gene: TRBJ2-1
V gene: TRBV15
CDR3 DNA: TGTGCCACCAGCAGTCCCCAAAGGGGTTCCTACAATGAGCAGTTCTTC
CDR3 protein: CATSSPQRGSYNEQFF

D gene: NA
clone size: NA
J gene: TRBJ2-7
V gene: TRBV10-3
CDR3 DNA: TGTGCCATCAGTGAGCCCACAGGGCGGTACGAGCAGTACTTC
CDR3 protein: CAISEPTGRYEQYF

D gene: NA
clone size: NA
J gene: TRBJ2-2
V gene: TRBV19
CDR3 DNA: TGTGCCAGTAGTATAAGGGGGTATATGGACACCGGGGAGCTGTTTTTT
CDR3 protein: CASSIRGYMDTGELFF

D gene: NA
clone size: NA
J gene: TRBJ2-7
V gene: TRBV6-1
CDR3 DNA: TGTGCCAGCAGTGATGCAGGCAAAACCTACGAGCAGTACTTC
CDR3 protein: CASSDAGKTYEQYF